A selection of T cell receptor beta chains follows, all from one sample in a study of regulatory T cells in long-lasting Graves disease. TCRdb re-called the multiplex PCR reads with MiXCR, one entry per CDR3 protein. The sample records about 220,000 distinct CDR3 sequences, less than 20% being singletons. A further study also used this sample, focusing on T cells in Graves' hyperthyroidism and ophthalmopathy.

Material: peripheral blood mononuclear cells (PBMCs), obtained at new diagnosis, from a patient treated with antithyroid drugs. The source is a woman younger than 45 with Graves disease. The CDR3 runs from the conserved cysteine through the conserved F or W. The D gene is left open where the match is weak. Only part of the rows carry a size: once, few, many, or a class if the clone is expanded.

D gene	clone size	V gene	J gene	CDR3 DNA	CDR3 protein
NA	NA	TRBV28	TRBJ2-1	TGTGCCAGCGCTTCCGGGACCTACAATGAGCAGTTCTTC	CASASGTYNEQFF
NA	NA	TRBV10-3	TRBJ1-1	TGTGCCTACGGACGGCGCGGCACTGAAGCTTTCTTT	CAYGRRGTEAFF
NA	many	TRBV29-1	TRBJ2-3	TGCAGCGTTCGGCGGGGCACAGATACGCAGTATTTT	CSVRRGTDTQYF
TRBD2	many	TRBV9	TRBJ2-1	TGTGCCAGCACCCGACTAGCGGGAAATCAGGATGAGCAGTTCTTC	CASTRLAGNQDEQFF
TRBD2	many	TRBV7-3	TRBJ2-3	TGTGCCAGCAGCTTAATGGGGCTAGCGGGGGTCACAGATACGCAGTATTTT	CASSLMGLAGVTDTQYF
NA	NA	TRBV6-2/TRBV6-3	TRBJ2-7	TGTGCCAGCAGTTCCCTCTGGAATGGCGAGCAGTACTTC	CASSSLWNGEQYF
TRBD2	many	TRBV12-3/TRBV12-4	TRBJ2-7	TGTGCCAGCAGTCCGACTAGCGGACCCGAGCAGTACTTC	CASSPTSGPEQYF
TRBD1	many	TRBV6-2/TRBV6-3	TRBJ1-1	TGTGCCAGCAGTAAACAGGGGGCGCAGGTGGTTACTGAAGCTTTCTTT	CASSKQGAQVVTEAFF
NA	many	TRBV20-1	TRBJ1-2	TGCAGTGCTCAGACAGGACCAACCTACACCTTC	CSAQTGPTYTF
TRBD1	many	TRBV28	TRBJ2-4	TGTGCCAGCAGTTTAATCCAGGCCCTCGGGACAGGCATTCAGTACTTC	CASSLIQALGTGIQYF
NA	NA	TRBV28	TRBJ2-3	TGTGCCAGCAGTTCCATAGCGTATACGCAGTATTTT	CASSSIAYTQYF
NA	many	TRBV12-3/TRBV12-4	TRBJ2-3	TGTGCCAGCAGTCCATGGACAATGGGAGATACGCAGTATTTT	CASSPWTMGDTQYF
NA	NA	TRBV7-6	TRBJ2-2	TGTGCCAGCAGTTCCGCAGGAGTTATCACCGGGGAGCTGTTTTTT	CASSSAGVITGELFF
NA	many	TRBV20-1	TRBJ2-7	TGCAGTGCTAGTCCCATGACAGGCAACTCCTACGAGCAGTACTTC	CSASPMTGNSYEQYF
TRBD1	NA	TRBV6-2/TRBV6-3	TRBJ2-5	TGTGCCAGCAGTGAAGGCGGGACAGGGGGGGAGACCCAGTACTTC	CASSEGGTGGETQYF
TRBD2	few	TRBV28	TRBJ2-7	TGTGCCAGCAGATCTAGCGGGAGTTCCACCTACGAGCAGTACTTC	CASRSSGSSTYEQYF
NA	NA	TRBV12-3/TRBV12-4	TRBJ1-1	TGTGCCAGCAGTTTAGTGAGGAACACTGAAGCTTTCTTT	CASSLVRNTEAFF
NA	few	TRBV19	TRBJ1-5	TGTGCCAGTAGTAGGAGGGAGGAGCAGCCCCAGCATTTT	CASSRREEQPQHF
TRBD1	many	TRBV7-2	TRBJ1-5	TGTGCCAGCAGCTTAGGGACAGGGGGTGAGCATCAGCCCCAGCATTTT	CASSLGTGGEHQPQHF
NA	many	TRBV6-1	TRBJ1-2	TGTGCCAGCAAGGGAGTAACAGGGACTAACTATGGCTACACCTTC	CASKGVTGTNYGYTF
TRBD2	NA	TRBV7-9	TRBJ2-1	TGTGCCAGCAGCTTTTCCCCGGGACTAGCGGGAGTTCATGAGCAGTTCTTC	CASSFSPGLAGVHEQFF
NA	few	TRBV5-6	TRBJ2-5	TGTGCCAGCAGCCCCCCCTCCCAAGAGACCCAGTACTTC	CASSPPSQETQYF
NA	many	TRBV24-1	TRBJ1-2	TGTGCCACCAGCCCACGGCGGCCTTCGATGGGGGGCTACACCTTC	CATSPRRPSMGGYTF
NA	NA	TRBV19	TRBJ1-4	TGTGCCAGTAGTATAGCGAGGGGGGCGATTGAAAAACTGTTTTTT	CASSIARGAIEKLFF
TRBD1	many	TRBV9	TRBJ1-4	TGTGCCAGCAGCGTCAGGACAGGGGCAACTAATGAAAAACTGTTTTTT	CASSVRTGATNEKLFF
NA	many	TRBV11-3	TRBJ1-6	TGTGCCAGCAGCCCGCGTCGGGGGGGTAATTCACCCCTCCACTTT	CASSPRRGGNSPLHF
NA	NA	TRBV20-1	TRBJ2-7	TGCAGTGCTATACCCGGCCTCCGGACGGGCTACGAGCAGTACTTC	CSAIPGLRTGYEQYF
TRBD2	many	TRBV20-1	TRBJ2-1	TGCAGTGCTCAACCGCATCCCAAGCGGGACCATCACTACAATGAGCAGTTCTTC	CSAQPHPKRDHHYNEQFF
TRBD1	many	TRBV15	TRBJ1-1	TGTGCCACCAGCAGGCCGACAGGGGCTGAAGCTTTCTTT	CATSRPTGAEAFF
TRBD1	once	TRBV12-3/TRBV12-4	TRBJ1-1	TGTGCCAGCAGTTTTACCCCCGGGACAGGGACTGAAGCTTTCTTT	CASSFTPGTGTEAFF
TRBD2	many	TRBV19	TRBJ2-1	TGTGCCAGTAGACCAAGCGGGAGTGGCAATGAGCAGTTCTTC	CASRPSGSGNEQFF
TRBD2	many	TRBV30	TRBJ2-5	TGTGCCTGGGGGGGGGGGACTAGAGAGACCCAGTACTTC	CAWGGGTRETQYF
NA	many	TRBV18	TRBJ1-2	TGTGCCAGCTCACCAACACGGGACGGCTTGTCCTATGGCTACACCTTC	CASSPTRDGLSYGYTF
NA	NA	TRBV5-5	TRBJ2-7	TGTGCCAGCAGCTTGGCCCTGGGAAATCGAGTCTACTTC	CASSLALGNRVYF
TRBD1	NA	TRBV5-1	TRBJ1-2	TGCGCCAGCAACCTGACAGGGCACCTAGACCCCGGCTACACCTTC	CASNLTGHLDPGYTF
NA	many	TRBV6-2/TRBV6-3	TRBJ1-2	TGTGCCAGCAGTGAAGGGAGTGATTGGAGGGGCTACACCTTC	CASSEGSDWRGYTF
NA	NA	TRBV7-2	TRBJ1-2	TGTGCCAGCAGCTTACAAGGGTATGCCAACTATGGCTACACCTTC	CASSLQGYANYGYTF
NA	many	TRBV27	TRBJ1-1	TGTGCCAGCAGCTTAGCCGGCGGGGGGACTGAAGCTTTCTTT	CASSLAGGGTEAFF
NA	many	TRBV5-1	TRBJ1-2	TGCGCCAGCAGCAAAAGAGGAGAGGGCCCCTATGGCTACACCTTC	CASSKRGEGPYGYTF
TRBD1	NA	TRBV20-1	TRBJ1-2	TGCAGTGCAATGGCCAACGACAGGGTGGACTATGGCTACACCTTC	CSAMANDRVDYGYTF
NA	many	TRBV7-9	TRBJ2-7	TGTGCCAGCGGGCCGGGGGCTAGGTTCGAGCAGTACTTC	CASGPGARFEQYF
TRBD2	many	TRBV19	TRBJ2-1	TGTGCCAGTAGTATAGAACGAGGACTAGCGCGTTACGAGCAGTTCTTC	CASSIERGLARYEQFF
NA	many	TRBV30	TRBJ2-7	TGTGCCTGGAGCTTATGGGGGGTGGCCTACGAGCAGTACTTC	CAWSLWGVAYEQYF
TRBD2	NA	TRBV2	TRBJ2-7	TGTGCCAGCAGCGGACTAGCGGGTCGGACCAGCGAGCAGTACTTC	CASSGLAGRTSEQYF
NA	many	TRBV18	TRBJ2-3	TGTGCCAGCTCACCCTACACAGATACGCAGTATTTT	CASSPYTDTQYF
TRBD1	many	TRBV11-2	TRBJ2-5	TGTGCCAGCAGCTTACTAGCCCGAGGGACAGTACAAGAGACCCAGTACTTC	CASSLLARGTVQETQYF
TRBD1	many	TRBV30	TRBJ1-2	TGTGCCTGGAGGAAGACAGGGGGAGGAAACTATGGCTACACCTTC	CAWRKTGGGNYGYTF
TRBD2	NA	TRBV5-4	TRBJ2-1	TGTGCCAGCAGCCGGGGGGGGGCCCCCTACAATGAGCAGTTCTTC	CASSRGGAPYNEQFF
TRBD2	few	TRBV18	TRBJ2-1	TGTGCCAGCTCACCACGGACTAGCGCATTGAGCTCCTACAATGAGCAGTTCTTC	CASSPRTSALSSYNEQFF
NA	NA	TRBV2	TRBJ2-5	TGTGCCAGCAGTGAAGGGGTACGGGTCGCGACCCAGTACTTC	CASSEGVRVATQYF
NA	many	TRBV19	TRBJ2-7	TGTGCCAGTAGTCCCGGGAGACAGGGAGCCTTGGAGCAGTACTTC	CASSPGRQGALEQYF
NA	many	TRBV19	TRBJ1-5	TGTGCCAGCGACCGGTGGGGGGCAGGTCAGCCCCAGCATTTT	CASDRWGAGQPQHF
TRBD1	many	TRBV6-1	TRBJ1-6	TGTGCCAGCAGTGAATCAGGGGGAAATTCACCCCTCCACTTT	CASSESGGNSPLHF
NA	many	TRBV28	TRBJ2-7	TGTGCCAGCAGGCTACCGGGGGCCTACGAGCAGTACTTC	CASRLPGAYEQYF
NA	many	TRBV9	TRBJ1-1	TGTGCCAGCAGCGTACTTGACAGATCGGAAGCTTTCTTT	CASSVLDRSEAFF